This T cell receptor (beta chain) was captured in a study of T cell repertoires in cytomegalovirus infection. At the level of the study: Public TCR beta signatures marked donors with CMV infection and the matching HLA.

TCRdb passed the reads through MiXCR, listing each CDR3 protein once. The table has about 920,000 distinct CDR3 sequences, approximately 31% seen once. Whole-study findings and limits: HLA-C-restricted CMV clonotypes gave the most frequent clonotype in two of eight donors.

A note on this clonotype: Its antigen is unknown.

The ends were cut back, 5 bases at V and 1 base at J, with 26 bases in the middle. Germline V gives CDR1 SGHAT, CDR2 FQNNGV. The CDR3 sequence is 19 residues long. Sequencing was performed on cultured CD8+ T cells from PBMCs, taken from culture after CMV antigen stimulation. The chain combines TRBV11-2 with TRBJ1-1; D possibly corresponds to TRBD1 (5 bases). The sequence was obtained from a human donor in good health (CMV status not recorded). Some clones in this sample may be carry-over from other donors' samples. CDR3 in DNA: TGTGCCAGCAGCCCCTGGGTCGATCCCTCGGGGAGGGGGAACACTGAAGCTTTCTTT. Encoded protein: CASSPWVDPSGRGNTEAFF.